This TCR beta chain was documented in a study of vaccination effects on CD4 cells after COVID-19. This CDR3 spans 17 amino acids. Trimming removed 2 bases at V and 3 bases at J, with 17 bases between. Germline CDR1 is SGHTA and CDR2 is FQGNSA. With the ViraFEST assay, the study expanded antigen-specific CD4+ T cells using viral peptide pools, then sequenced them. CD4+ T cell isolation took place after approximately ten days of culture. The table came from immunoSEQ multiplex PCR; TCRdb's copy has only in-frame clones and leaves some out. The table has under 85,000 clones, 74% seen once; the top ten hold approximately 1.7%. About this clone: Its antigen is not identified.

This material consisted of CD4+ T cells from PBMCs cultured with HCoV-229E spike peptides, taken before COVID-19 vaccination. This rearrangement joins TRBV7-2 to TRBJ2-1, with D possibly being TRBD2 (6 bases). This receptor was identified in a human donor who received a COVID-19 vaccine. The CDR3 sequence is CASSLKYRDSYYNEQFF. In DNA form, the CDR3 reads TGTGCCAGCAGCTTAAAATACCGGGACTCATACTACAATGAGCAGTTCTTC.